These T cell receptor beta chains were read from a single sample in a study of a mutant IDH1 vaccine in newly diagnosed glioma. Sequencing used immunoSEQ multiplex PCR; TCRdb keeps in-frame clones, though not all of them. Of 95,000 to 120,000 clones detected, around 90% appear once; the ten largest clones hold under 0.8%. Their specific antigens are unknown. This material consisted of PBMCs, taken from a glioma patient whose treatment included an IDH1 peptide vaccine. The source of these receptors is a woman aged 45-60 years with glioma. CDR3s include the opening cysteine and the closing phenylalanine or tryptophan. Fields, in order: J gene, V gene, D gene, clone size, CDR3 protein, CDR3 DNA. A D gene is named only where the DNA matches it firmly. Where a row states a size, it is once, few, many or the class of an expanded clone; other rows omit it.

J: TRBJ2-1; V: TRBV11-2; D: TRBD2; size: .; CDR3: CASSLGASGRGEQFF; DNA: TGTGCCAGCAGCTTAGGGGCTAGCGGGAGAGGGGAGCAGTTCTTC
J: TRBJ2-3; V: TRBV10-2; D: TRBD2; size: .; CDR3: CASGLAEPSTDTQYF; DNA: TGCGCCAGCGGACTAGCGGAACCTAGCACAGATACGCAGTATTTT
J: TRBJ2-7; V: TRBV5-6; D: .; size: once; CDR3: CASSSGVLEQYF; DNA: TGTGCCAGCAGCTCGGGGGTTCTCGAGCAGTACTTC
J: TRBJ2-7; V: TRBV5-4; D: TRBD2; size: .; CDR3: CASTPSPGGRSEQYF; DNA: TGTGCCAGCACCCCCTCCCCGGGCGGGAGGAGCGAGCAGTACTTC
J: TRBJ2-1; V: TRBV7-9; D: .; size: .; CDR3: CASSLLQKNEQFF; DNA: TGTGCCAGCAGCTTGCTGCAAAAAAATGAGCAGTTCTTC
J: TRBJ1-5; V: TRBV10-3; D: TRBD1; size: .; CDR3: CAISESGQGASQPQHF; DNA: TGTGCCATCAGTGAGTCGGGACAGGGGGCGTCTCAGCCCCAGCATTTT
J: TRBJ2-3; V: TRBV9; D: .; size: few; CDR3: CASSVGSRVTDTQYF; DNA: TGTGCCAGCAGCGTAGGAAGTAGGGTCACAGATACGCAGTATTTT
J: TRBJ1-1; V: TRBV6-1; D: .; size: .; CDR3: CASSGSLGGRSEAFF; DNA: TGTGCCAGCAGTGGATCCCTCGGGGGGAGGTCTGAAGCTTTCTTT
J: TRBJ2-3; V: TRBV10-3; D: .; size: once; CDR3: CATRRLISTDTQYF; DNA: TGTGCCACAAGACGGCTAATAAGCACAGATACGCAGTATTTT
J: TRBJ1-4; V: TRBV2; D: .; size: .; CDR3: CASSDTWQGGLFF; DNA: TGTGCCAGCAGTGACACCTGGCAGGGTGGACTGTTTTTT
J: TRBJ2-1; V: TRBV5-8; D: TRBD2; size: .; CDR3: CASSLGTSGGWDEQFF; DNA: TGTGCCAGCAGCCTCGGGACTAGCGGGGGCTGGGATGAGCAGTTCTTC
J: TRBJ2-3; V: TRBV5-8; D: TRBD2; size: .; CDR3: CASSLELAGADTQYF; DNA: TGTGCCAGCAGCTTGGAACTAGCGGGGGCAGATACGCAGTATTTT
J: TRBJ2-2; V: TRBV4-1; D: .; size: .; CDR3: CASTPTGTKNTGELFF; DNA: TGCGCCAGCACCCCAACGGGGACAAAGAACACCGGGGAGCTGTTTTTT
J: TRBJ2-1; V: TRBV7-3; D: TRBD2; size: few; CDR3: CASSSRRREVSYNEQFF; DNA: TGTGCCAGCAGCTCGCGGCGGCGGGAGGTCTCCTACAATGAGCAGTTCTTC
J: TRBJ2-1; V: TRBV7-6; D: .; size: .; CDR3: CASSAGNEQFF; DNA: TGTGCCAGCAGCGCTGGGAACGAGCAGTTCTTC
J: TRBJ2-3; V: TRBV15; D: .; size: .; CDR3: CATSVHRAEDTQYF; DNA: TGTGCCACCAGCGTTCACAGGGCGGAAGATACGCAGTATTTT
J: TRBJ2-7; V: TRBV7-6; D: TRBD2; size: .; CDR3: CASSPGTSGSYEQYF; DNA: TGTGCCAGCAGCCCGGGGACTAGCGGGAGCTACGAGCAGTACTTC
J: TRBJ1-2; V: TRBV5-5; D: TRBD1; size: .; CDR3: CASSLGGQNNYGYTF; DNA: TGTGCCAGCAGCTTGGGGGGACAGAATAACTATGGCTACACCTTC
J: TRBJ2-2; V: TRBV6-6; D: TRBD1; size: medium-sized; CDR3: CASSPGTGFPGELFF; DNA: TGTGCCAGCAGTCCCGGGACAGGGTTTCCCGGGGAGCTGTTTTTT
J: TRBJ1-3; V: TRBV28; D: .; size: .; CDR3: CASRAWESSGNTIYF; DNA: TGTGCCAGCAGGGCCTGGGAAAGCTCTGGAAACACCATATATTTT
J: TRBJ1-2; V: TRBV7-9; D: TRBD1; size: .; CDR3: CASSKTGALGYGYTF; DNA: TGTGCCAGCAGCAAGACAGGGGCCCTCGGGTATGGCTACACCTTC
J: TRBJ2-5; V: TRBV11-2; D: .; size: .; CDR3: CASSTLGLAQETQYF; DNA: TGTGCCAGCAGCACCCTCGGGCTAGCCCAAGAGACCCAGTACTTC
J: TRBJ1-2; V: TRBV5-1; D: TRBD1; size: .; CDR3: CASSSVDRGGYTF; DNA: TGCGCCAGCAGCTCGGTCGACAGGGGTGGCTACACCTTC
J: TRBJ2-4; V: TRBV19; D: TRBD2; size: .; CDR3: CASTSLTSGSDIQYF; DNA: TGTGCCAGTACCTCCCTGACTAGCGGGAGTGACATTCAGTACTTC
J: TRBJ2-5; V: TRBV4-1; D: .; size: .; CDR3: CASSPARGPPKETQYF; DNA: TGCGCCAGCAGCCCAGCGCGGGGGCCCCCGAAGGAGACCCAGTACTTC
J: TRBJ2-2; V: TRBV6-5; D: .; size: .; CDR3: CASSYRAGTGELFF; DNA: TGTGCCAGCAGTTACAGGGCGGGCACCGGGGAGCTGTTTTTT
J: TRBJ2-2; V: TRBV18; D: .; size: .; CDR3: CASSPVDGYTGELFF; DNA: TGTGCCAGCTCACCCGTAGATGGCTACACCGGGGAGCTGTTTTTT